The 4 T cell receptor beta chains listed next were all sequenced from one sample in a study of Graves' ophthalmopathy and Graves' hyperthyroidism. Amplified TCR beta CDR3 regions were obtained using RNA transcripts as template. First-round RT-PCR employed HTBI primers, with a second-round multiplex PCR after it. TCRdb reprocessed the multiplex PCR reads with MiXCR, giving one entry per CDR3 protein. The data show about 740,000 distinct CDR3 sequences, approximately 40% seen once. The material sequenced was peripheral blood. The receptors shown here come from an adult man with Graves' ophthalmopathy.

A note on this clonotype: This CDR3 fails to terminate in the conserved phenylalanine or tryptophan, so it likely reflects a read error. The chain employs TRBV25-1 and TRBJ1-1; a possible D gene is TRBD1 (6 bases). The CDR3 totals 16 residues. V was trimmed by 6 bases and J by 5 bases, leaving 22 bases between them. Per the germline V gene, CDR1 is MGHDK and CDR2 is SYGVNS. CDR3 nucleotide sequence: TGTGCCAGCAGCCAAGCTGCTCGGGGGGCAAGGACTGAAGCTTTCCTT. Translating gives CASSQAARGARTEAFL.

This clonotype was counted at least ten times. The chain has TRBV10-2 and TRBJ1-1; no clear D gene. The CDR3 is 11 residues long. In germline, CDR1 is WSHSY, CDR2 SAAADI. V lost 6 bases and J lost 1, with 3 bases in between. The CDR3 DNA sequence: TGCGCCAGCAGCGGGAACACTGAAGCTTTCTTT. Protein sequence: CASSGNTEAFF.

This clonotype was observed once. V and J are TRBV14 and TRBJ1-2, with D hard to call. V lost 4 bases and J 6 bases, leaving 12 bases between the germline ends. Germline lookup yields CDR1 SGHDN and CDR2 FVKESK. CDR3 size: 13 residues. DNA of the CDR3: TGTGCCAGCAGCCCCCTAGGACGAGATGGCTACACCTTC. As protein: CASSPLGRDGYTF. Looking up the rest from reference TRBV14 and TRBJ1-2 gives the full variable domain: EAGVTQFPSHSVIEKGQTVTLRCDPISGHDNLYWYRRVMGKEIKFLLHFVKESKQDESGMPNNRFLAERTGGTYSTLKVQPAELEDSGVYFCASSPLGRDGYTFGSGTRLTVV.

This clonotype was detected only once. Being one base from a much bigger clone, this may be a read error. This chain connects TRBV2 to TRBJ1-4; 8 bases map to TRBD1. The CDR3 contains 15 residues. Per germline, CDR1 SNHLY and CDR2 FYNNEI. CDR3 region: CASSKADRAGEKLFF. The CDR3 DNA reads TGTGCCAGCAGTAAAGCGGACAGGGCTGGCGAAAAACTGTTTTTT.